This record concerns one T cell receptor (beta chain) sequence. The antigen remains unidentified. One end of the junction is discordant with germline, which a read error may explain. The PCR had 60 Vbeta and 13 Jbeta primers. Sequencing was performed with immunoSEQ multiplex PCR; in TCRdb, only in-frame clones are kept and a portion is missing. The sample lists some 67,000 clones; approximately 81% were seen once. These data belong to a study of cytomegalovirus exposure and HLA in healthy donors. This CDR3 contains 16 residues. The germline V gene encodes CDR1 SEHNR and CDR2 FQNEAQ (reference sequence). Study results and caveats: Investigators reported 150 to 200 TCR beta chains as tied to cytomegalovirus.

The chain links TRBV7-9 to TRBJ1-6, with 8 bases that match TRBD1. This clonotype originated in a woman aged 25-40 years in good health and CMV-seronegative. The material sequenced was PBMCs. The CDR3 spells CSSSNGQGFYNSPLHF. In DNA form, the CDR3 reads TGTTCCAGCAGCAACGGACAGGGCTTTTATAATTCACCCCTCCACTTT. The full variable domain, in which reference TRBV7-9 and TRBJ1-6 provide the parts outside the CDR3, is DTGVSQNPRHKITKRGQNVTFRCDPISEHNRLYWYRQTLGQGPEFLTYFQNEAQLEKSRLLSDRFSAERPKGSFSTLEIQRTEQGDSAMYLCSSSNGQGFYNSPLHFGNGTRLTVT.